This passage covers 30 T cell receptor beta chains from one sample sequenced in a study of blood T cell repertoires in COVID-19. Data came from immunoSEQ multiplex PCR; TCRdb stores just in-frame clones and leaves some out. The data show some 64,000 clones, approximately 81% seen once. The specimen was peripheral blood. Receptor source: a man aged 55 to 70 with COVID-19, enrolled during active disease.

The chain is built from TRBV19 and TRBJ2-1; 10 positions match TRBD1. Germline V gives CDR1 LNHDA, CDR2 SQIVND (reference sequence). With V trimmed by 3 bases and J by 8 bases, 10 bases remained unmatched. CDR3 size: 16 residues. CDR3 nucleotide sequence: TGTGCCAGTAGTATCGTACCGGGACAGGGGAGGGATGAGCAGTTCTTC. It is translated as CASSIVPGQGRDEQFF. The full variable domain, rest sourced from reference TRBV19 and TRBJ2-1, is DGGITQSPKYLFRKEGQNVTLSCEQNLNHDAMYWYRQDPGQGLRLIYYSQIVNDFQKGDIAEGYSVSREKKESFPLTVTSAQKNPTAFYLCASSIVPGQGRDEQFFGPGTRLTVL.

The rearrangement uses TRBV6-5 and TRBJ2-2, with 8 bases that match TRBD1. Germline-derived CDR1 and CDR2 are MNHEY and SVGAGI. The J segment lost 5 bases and the V segment lost 6 bases, leaving 5 bases of the junction unmatched. The CDR3 spans 14 residues. The CDR3 DNA is TGTGCCAGCAGCCTAGGACAGGGAACCGGGGAGCTGTTTTTT. This sequence encodes CASSLGQGTGELFF.

The rearrangement uses TRBV6-5 and TRBJ2-5; 12 positions agree with TRBD1. V was clipped by 6 bases and J by 5 bases; unmatched bases: 7. The CDR3 is made up of 15 amino acids. The germline CDR1 and CDR2 sequences are MNHEY and SVGAGI. The CDR3 reads CASRPGQGARETQYF. CDR3 DNA sequence: TGTGCCAGCAGACCGGGACAGGGGGCCCGGGAGACCCAGTACTTC.

The V gene is TRBV5-1, the J gene TRBJ2-5; 7 nucleotides agree with TRBD2. Germline-derived CDR1 and CDR2 are SGHRS and YFSETQ. V shed 4 bases and J 5 bases; nucleotides not matched to a gene: 8. The CDR3 covers 14 residues. CDR3 sequence: CASSPAGVVETQYF. Here the CDR3 DNA reads TGCGCCAGCAGCCCGGCGGGGGTGGTGGAGACCCAGTACTTC. The full variable domain, in which reference TRBV5-1 and TRBJ2-5 provide the parts outside the CDR3, is KAGVTQTPRYLIKTRGQQVTLSCSPISGHRSVSWYQQTPGQGLQFLFEYFSETQRNKGNFPGRFSGRQFSNSRSEMNVSTLELGDSALYLCASSPAGVVETQYFGPGTRLLVL.

The sample holds one count of this clone. The rearrangement joins TRBV6-1 to TRBJ1-2; 8 nucleotides line up with TRBD1. The germline gives CDR1 MNHNS, CDR2 SASEGT. V dropped 2 bases and J dropped 8; count of bases not matched to a gene: 4. The CDR3 loop spans 13 amino acids. This CDR3 reads CASSEQGAGGYTF. The CDR3 DNA reads as TGTGCCAGCAGTGAACAGGGGGCCGGGGGCTACACCTTC.

The chain links TRBV30 to TRBJ2-7; D is possibly TRBD1 (6 bases). CDR3 size: 13 residues. Trimming removed 8 bases at V and 0 bases at J, with 14 bases between. Germline CDR1 reads GTSNPN; CDR2 reads SVGIG (reference sequence). The CDR3 coding sequence is TGTGCCACAGACAGGCGCCTCTCCTACGAGCAGTACTTC. Residues: CATDRRLSYEQYF.

The rearrangement links TRBV10-2 to TRBJ1-1; 7 bases map to TRBD1. The germline V gene has CDR1 WSHSY and CDR2 SAAADI. V lost 8 bases to trimming and J lost 8 bases; unmatched junction nucleotides: 8. CDR3 length equals 12 residues. The CDR3 region has the DNA TGCGCCAGCCAGGACAGGCTAGGCGAAGCTTTCTTT. This gives the protein CASQDRLGEAFF.

The rearrangement uses TRBV10-1 and TRBJ2-1; 8 positions agree with TRBD1. The CDR3 contains 15 residues. CDR1 is WNHNN and CDR2 is SYGVQD in the germline V gene (reference sequence). V lost 2 bases and J lost 7; bases outside the gene matches: 7. The CDR3 reads CASSETGTGLNEQFF. CDR3 DNA sequence: TGCGCCAGCAGTGAGACCGGGACAGGTTTAAATGAGCAGTTCTTC.

The genes are TRBV3-1 (or the pseudogene TRBV3-2) and TRBJ2-1; D is unclear. From germline, CDR1 is LGHDT and CDR2 YNNKEL (reference sequence). V shed 1 base and J shed 6 bases, with 13 bases lying between them. There are 15 residues in the CDR3. CDR3 sequence: CASSQGPLLANEQFF. Written as DNA, the CDR3 is TGTGCCAGCAGCCAAGGACCGCTTTTAGCCAATGAGCAGTTCTTC.

The chain uses TRBV6-5 and TRBJ1-1; D is ambiguous. Germline lookup yields CDR1 MNHEY and CDR2 SVGAGI. The CDR3 runs 14 residues. Trimming took off 5 bases at V and 3 bases at J, with 13 bases between the two ends. The DNA of the CDR3 is TGTGCCAGCAGTCCACCGAGATCTGACACTGAAGCTTTCTTT. This gives the protein CASSPPRSDTEAFF.

This rearrangement joins TRBV11-2 to TRBJ1-2; D call uncertain. The V and J ends lost 5 bases and 2 bases respectively, with 6 bases between them. This CDR3 has 12 residues. Germline CDR1 and CDR2: SGHAT and FQNNGV. CDR3 in DNA: TGTGCCAGCAGCGGTCAGAACTATGGCTACACCTTC. It encodes CASSGQNYGYTF. The complete variable domain, with remaining parts taken from reference TRBV11-2 and TRBJ1-2, reads EAGVAQSPRYKIIEKRQSVAFWCNPISGHATLYWYQQILGQGPKLLIQFQNNGVVDDSQLPKDRFSAERLKGVDSTLKIQPAKLEDSAVYLCASSGQNYGYTFGSGTRLTVV.

This chain connects TRBV2 to TRBJ1-1; D gene uncertain. This CDR3 is built from 12 residues. Trimming removed 4 bases at V and 6 bases at J, with 9 bases between. Looked up from germline, CDR1 is SNHLY and CDR2 is FYNNEI. This chain's CDR3 is CASSGFQAEAFF. CDR3 DNA sequence: TGTGCCAGCAGTGGGTTTCAGGCTGAAGCTTTCTTT.

The chain links TRBV5-6 to TRBJ2-5, with D possibly being TRBD2 (6 bases). The CDR3 has 14 amino acids. Germline V gene data show CDR1 as SGHDT and CDR2 as YYEEEE. Trimming pared 3 bases from V and 2 bases from J, leaving 11 bases between. The CDR3 bases are TGTGCCAGCAGCTCGCGGGACGTACAAGAGACCCAGTACTTC. This gives the protein CASSSRDVQETQYF.

The V gene is TRBV19, the J gene TRBJ1-2; D remains ambiguous. Germline V gives CDR1 LNHDA, CDR2 SQIVND (reference sequence). V lost 9 bases to trimming and J lost 5 bases, with 19 bases between them. This CDR3 comprises 14 residues. CDR3 loop: CASDRTDGNYGYTF. The DNA of the CDR3 is TGTGCCAGCGACCGAACGGACGGGAATTATGGCTACACCTTC.

The gene calls are TRBV19 and TRBJ2-1; 9 positions match TRBD2. This CDR3 region has 14 residues. After removal of 4 bases from V and 8 bases from J, the junction contained 6 bases not matched to a gene. Looked up from germline, CDR1 is LNHDA and CDR2 is SQIVND (reference sequence). The CDR3 DNA follows: TGTGCCAGTAGTAGACTAGCGGAGCAGGATGAGCAGTTCTTC. As protein: CASSRLAEQDEQFF.

The CDR3 protein is CASSPRQGSFGYTF. CDR3 coding DNA: TGTGCCAGCAGCCCACGACAGGGAAGTTTTGGCTACACCTTC. The V gene is TRBV11-2, the J gene TRBJ1-2, with 7 bases that match TRBD1. CDR1 and CDR2 (germline): SGHAT, FQNNGV. V was clipped by 5 bases and J by 7 bases; unmatched bases: 10. The length of the CDR3 is 14 residues.

This sequence joins TRBV25-1 and TRBJ2-7; D is unclear. Germline CDR1 reads MGHDK; CDR2 reads SYGVNS. CDR3 length: 15 amino acids. V was trimmed by 1 base and J by 3 bases, leaving 13 bases between them. The CDR3 is CASSESRAEDYEQYF. The CDR3 region has the DNA TGTGCCAGCAGTGAATCGCGCGCAGAGGACTACGAGCAGTACTTC.

This chain links TRBV3-1 (or the pseudogene TRBV3-2) with TRBJ2-2, with 11 positions matching TRBD2. The germline V gene encodes CDR1 LGHDT and CDR2 YNNKEL (reference sequence). V gave up 2 bases and J gave up 7 bases; unmatched junction bases: 12. The CDR3 totals 18 residues. The CDR3 loop reads CASSQTLGTSGGSGELFF. The CDR3 coding sequence is TGTGCCAGCAGCCAAACTCTCGGCACTAGCGGGGGAAGCGGGGAGCTGTTTTTT.

This clone was counted a single time. The genes are TRBV6-5 and TRBJ1-1; tentative D call: TRBD1 (6 bases). This CDR3 contains 15 residues. Germline CDR1 reads MNHEY; CDR2 reads SVGAGI. Trimming removed 1 base from V and 0 bases from J, with 9 bases in between. DNA of the CDR3: TGTGCCAGCAGTTACTTGACAGGCCTGAACACTGAAGCTTTCTTT. This codes for CASSYLTGLNTEAFF.

The chain couples TRBV18 to TRBJ1-1, with 7 bases matching TRBD1. V was clipped by 8 bases and J by 5 bases; unmatched bases: 11. The CDR3 spans 14 residues. From germline, CDR1 is KGHSH and CDR2 LQKENI. Here the CDR3 reads CASRIDRVITEAFF. CDR3 DNA: TGTGCCAGCAGAATCGACAGGGTTATTACTGAAGCTTTCTTT.

The chain combines TRBV27 with TRBJ1-6; D is unclear. The V and J ends lost 5 bases and 2 bases respectively, with 22 bases between them. Per germline, CDR1 MNHEY and CDR2 SMNVEV (reference sequence). There are 19 residues in the CDR3. The CDR3 protein is CASSGPAGMGVTYNSPLHF. CDR3 DNA sequence: TGTGCCAGCAGTGGCCCAGCAGGTATGGGAGTGACCTATAATTCACCCCTCCACTTT.

J is TRBJ2-3 and V is TRBV10-1; 8 nucleotides line up with TRBD1. The CDR3 covers 14 residues. J gave up 5 bases and V 7 bases, and 8 bases lay outside the gene matches. The germline CDR1 and CDR2 sequences are WNHNN and SYGVQD (reference sequence). CDR3 in amino acids: CASTDRGPGDTQYF. CDR3 DNA: TGCGCCAGCACCGACAGGGGCCCGGGAGATACGCAGTATTTT.

The rearrangement links TRBV7-9 to TRBJ1-1, with D unclear. Germline CDR1 reads SEHNR; CDR2 reads FQNEAQ (reference sequence). The V end lost 2 bases, the J end lost 5 bases, and 3 bases lay between the germline ends. CDR3 length equals 11 residues. CDR3 protein: CASSLLTEAFF. DNA for the CDR3: TGTGCCAGCAGCTTACTAACTGAAGCTTTCTTT.

The chain links TRBV10-1 to TRBJ1-1; D not resolved. Germline lookup yields CDR1 WNHNN and CDR2 SYGVQD (reference sequence). Trimming took off 0 bases at V and 7 bases at J, with 9 bases between the two ends. The CDR3 contains 13 residues. In DNA form, the CDR3 reads TGCGCCAGCAGTGAGTCCGGTCGAGATGAAGCTTTCTTT. Translated: CASSESGRDEAFF.

V and J are TRBV28 and TRBJ1-4; D not certain. The CDR3 length is 15 residues. V was clipped by 6 bases and J by 0 bases, with 11 bases between them. Germline V CDR1 and CDR2: MDHEN, SYDVKM. CDR3 residues: CASSETGSTNEKLFF. Here the CDR3 DNA reads TGTGCCAGCAGCGAAACGGGGTCAACTAATGAAAAACTGTTTTTT.

The genes are TRBV10-3 and TRBJ2-7, with TRBD1 matching over 10 bases. Germline CDR1 and CDR2: ENHRY and SYGVKD. The CDR3 has 13 residues. With 8 bases clipped from V and 5 bases from J, the junction kept 6 bases outside the gene matches. This CDR3 reads CAILDRGSNEQYF. In DNA, the CDR3 is TGTGCCATCTTGGACAGGGGGTCCAACGAGCAGTACTTC.

This clone was recorded only once. V usage is TRBV3-1 (or the pseudogene TRBV3-2) and J usage is TRBJ1-2, with D tentatively TRBD1 (5 bases). The CDR3 extends over 15 amino acids. V lost 1 base and J 1 base, leaving 10 bases between the germline ends. The germline CDR1 and CDR2 sequences are LGHDT and YNNKEL (reference sequence). CDR3 DNA: TGTGCCAGCAGCCAAGGTAGCGGGGGTAACTATGGCTACACCTTC. Its protein is CASSQGSGGNYGYTF.

V is TRBV2 and J is TRBJ2-7; a weak D match, TRBD2 (6 bases). From germline, CDR1 is SNHLY and CDR2 FYNNEI. CDR3 length: 16 amino acids. Trimming pared 3 bases from V and 0 bases from J, leaving 15 bases between. The CDR3 DNA follows: TGTGCCAGCAGTGATCTAGCGTCAGCGCGCTCCTACGAGCAGTACTTC. It specifies CASSDLASARSYEQYF.

V is TRBV6-1 and J is TRBJ2-5, with 9 bases lining up with TRBD1. The CDR3 length is 20 residues. CDR1 is MNHNS, CDR2 SASEGT, per germline. Germline trimming cut 1 base from V and 4 bases from J; bases unmatched to any gene: 19. The CDR3 bases are TGTGCCAGCAGTGAAGGCAGACAGGGGGTTTTTCCACGGGGTAGAGAGACCCAGTACTTC. It codes for CASSEGRQGVFPRGRETQYF.

The J gene is TRBJ1-6, the V gene TRBV9, with D tentatively TRBD1 (6 bases). CDR1 and CDR2 from the germline V gene are SGDLS and YYNGEE. The CDR3 consists of 14 residues. The V end lost 1 base, the J end lost 9 bases, and 11 bases lay between the germline ends. The CDR3 spells CASSVNRDGSPLHF. CDR3 sequence (DNA): TGTGCCAGCAGCGTAAACAGGGACGGTTCACCCCTCCACTTT. Full variable domain (missing parts from reference TRBV9 and TRBJ1-6): DSGVTQTPKHLITATGQRVTLRCSPRSGDLSVYWYQQSLDQGLQFLIQYYNGEERAKGNILERFSAQQFPDLHSELNLSSLELGDSALYFCASSVNRDGSPLHFGNGTRLTVT.